This TCR beta chain was sequenced during a study of graft-versus-host responses after intestinal transplantation. Notes on the study in general: Circulating GvH clone levels at their peak were associated with HvG declines (early post-transplant).

The length of the CDR3 is 16 residues. Trimming took off 4 bases at V and 1 base at J, with 14 bases between the two ends. Germline V gene sequence: CDR1 SGHDN, CDR2 FVKESK. Only in-frame clones appear in the TCRdb table, and some are missing; sequencing was by immunoSEQ multiplex PCR. Of approximately 19,000 clones detected, around 90% appear once; the ten largest clones hold 1.9%. Details on this clone: Its antigen remains unknown.

The TCR originated in a human patient who received an intestinal transplant, so some T cells may come from the graft donor. Sequencing used PBMCs, obtained less than 400 days after transplant. The chain combines TRBV14 with TRBJ2-1; perhaps TRBD1 as D (6 bases). Written as DNA, the CDR3 is TGTGCCAGCAGCCCCCGGTGGGGGCTTTCCTACAATGAGCAGTTCTTC. Translated: CASSPRWGLSYNEQFF.